Listed below are T cell receptor beta chains from one sample, sequenced in a study of CD8 T cells in ankylosing spondylitis. TCRdb fed the 5' RACE reads into MiXCR, producing one record per CDR3 protein. The table lists about 750,000 distinct CDR3 sequences, 15% to 20% of them singletons. Sequencing was carried out using blood, either unsorted or a sorted T cell fraction (not recorded which). These receptors were obtained from a male donor with ankylosing spondylitis. Each CDR3 is given with its conserved first and last residue. The order of the fields is J gene, V gene, D gene, clone size, CDR3 DNA, CDR3 protein. A D gene is named only where the DNA matches it firmly. Expanded clones get a size class; other rows say once, few or many, or leave the size out.

TRBJ2-7	TRBV28	TRBD1	many	TGTGCCAGCAGTTTCCGGGGGACAGGCAACGAGCAGTACTTC	CASSFRGTGNEQYF
TRBJ2-1	TRBV6-5	TRBD2	NA	TGTGCCAGCAGTACCGAAGCGGGGATCTCCTACAATGAGCAGTTCTTC	CASSTEAGISYNEQFF
TRBJ2-1	TRBV5-1	TRBD1	few	TGCGCCAGCAGCCCCACCGGGGACAGGGTGAGCAATGAGCAGTTCTTC	CASSPTGDRVSNEQFF
TRBJ1-2	TRBV18	NA	few	TGTGCCAGCTCAACCACAGACCACTATGGCTACACCTTC	CASSTTDHYGYTF
TRBJ1-1	TRBV12-3/TRBV12-4	NA	many	TGTGCCAGCAGTTTAGATCCGGGAAACACTGAAGCTTTCTTT	CASSLDPGNTEAFF
TRBJ2-6	TRBV5-6	NA	few	TGTGCCAGCAGCCGGGATCCTGGGGCCAACGTCCTGACTTTC	CASSRDPGANVLTF
TRBJ1-2	TRBV15	NA	NA	TGTGCCACCAGCAGAGATGGGGCAGGGAGTTCCTATGGCTACACCTTC	CATSRDGAGSSYGYTF
TRBJ2-7	TRBV28	NA	NA	TGTGCCACCGAGCACAGGACTACCTACGAGCAGTACTTC	CATEHRTTYEQYF
TRBJ2-4	TRBV15	TRBD1	NA	TGTGCCACCAGCATACAGGGGGCGAAAAACATTCAGTACTTC	CATSIQGAKNIQYF
TRBJ2-1	TRBV12-3/TRBV12-4	TRBD2	many	TGTGCCAGCAGCCTCCCGGGAGTAGCGGGGAGAGATGAGCAGTTCTTC	CASSLPGVAGRDEQFF
TRBJ2-1	TRBV24-1	TRBD1	few	TGTGCCACCACGGGATCCAGCCGGGACAGAGGCGATGAGCAGTTCTTC	CATTGSSRDRGDEQFF
TRBJ1-4	TRBV12-3/TRBV12-4	TRBD1	few	TGTGCCAGCAGTCCTGGACAGGTCGGTAATGAAAAACTGTTTTTT	CASSPGQVGNEKLFF
TRBJ1-5	TRBV30	TRBD1	NA	TGTGCCTGGAGTGTAGGTGCAGGGGGGAATCAGCCCCAGCATTTT	CAWSVGAGGNQPQHF
TRBJ2-3	TRBV5-6	NA	NA	TGTGCCAGCAGCCTACTAGCTCGAGATACGCAGTATTTT	CASSLLARDTQYF
TRBJ1-1	TRBV7-9	NA	few	TGTGCCAGCAGCTTCAGGGGCGCCAGCACTGAAGCTTTCTTT	CASSFRGASTEAFF